This TCR beta chain was identified during a study of response to subunit inactivated influenza vaccine. Points on this clonotype: Its matching antigen is unknown.

Findings and caveats of the study: Authors suggested seasonal influenza vaccinations each recruit few new T cells.

From the RT-PCR reads, TCRdb called clonotypes with MiXCR, one entry per CDR3 protein. This sample has more than 450,000 distinct CDR3 sequences, with approximately 12% found just once. The source was PBMCs from blood, collected on the day of vaccination. The source of this sequence is a man between 45 and 60 years old who received an inactivated influenza vaccine.

CDR3: CSATASGAGEQYF. DNA of the CDR3: TGCAGTGCTACGGCTAGCGGAGCTGGGGAGCAGTACTTC. V is TRBV20-1 and J is TRBJ2-7; 7 bases align to TRBD2. Losses at the gene ends were 4 bases for V and 7 bases for J; bases not matched to a gene: 10. CDR3 length equals 13 residues. Germline CDR1 reads DFQATT; CDR2 reads SNEGSKA (reference sequence).